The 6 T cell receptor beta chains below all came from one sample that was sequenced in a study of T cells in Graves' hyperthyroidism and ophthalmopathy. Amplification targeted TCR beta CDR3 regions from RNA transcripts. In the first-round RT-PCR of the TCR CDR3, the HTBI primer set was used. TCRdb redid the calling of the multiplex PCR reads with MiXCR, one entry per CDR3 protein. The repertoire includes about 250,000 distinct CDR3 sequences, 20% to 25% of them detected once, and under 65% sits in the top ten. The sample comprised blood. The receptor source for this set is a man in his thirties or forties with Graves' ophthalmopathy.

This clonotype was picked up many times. Here the CDR3 reads CASSRGPGQGDNYGYTF. The CDR3, as DNA: TGTGCCAGCAGTCGGGGTCCCGGACAGGGGGATAACTATGGCTACACCTTC. The genes are TRBV3-1 and TRBJ1-2; TRBD1 matches at 10 bases. The CDR3 runs to 17 residues. Germline CDR1 LGHDT, CDR2 YNNKEL (reference sequence). The V gene end was trimmed by 6 bases and the J gene end by 1 base; junction bases not matched to a gene: 11.

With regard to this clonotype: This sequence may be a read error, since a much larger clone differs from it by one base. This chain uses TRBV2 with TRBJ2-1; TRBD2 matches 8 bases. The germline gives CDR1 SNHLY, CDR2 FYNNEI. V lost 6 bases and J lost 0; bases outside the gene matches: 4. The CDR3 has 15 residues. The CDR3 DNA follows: TGTGCCAGCAGGGAAAGCGGGAGCTCCTACAATGAGCAGTTCTTC. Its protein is CASRESGSSYNEQFF.

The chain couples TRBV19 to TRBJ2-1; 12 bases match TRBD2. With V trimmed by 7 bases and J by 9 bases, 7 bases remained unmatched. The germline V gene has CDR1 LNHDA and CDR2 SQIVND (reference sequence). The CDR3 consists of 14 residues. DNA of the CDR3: TGTGCCAGTATCGCTAGCGGGAGGGTAGGTGAGCAGTTCTTC. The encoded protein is CASIASGRVGEQFF. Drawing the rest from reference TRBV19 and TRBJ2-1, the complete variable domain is DGGITQSPKYLFRKEGQNVTLSCEQNLNHDAMYWYRQDPGQGLRLIYYSQIVNDFQKGDIAEGYSVSREKKESFPLTVTSAQKNPTAFYLCASIASGRVGEQFFGPGTRLTVL.

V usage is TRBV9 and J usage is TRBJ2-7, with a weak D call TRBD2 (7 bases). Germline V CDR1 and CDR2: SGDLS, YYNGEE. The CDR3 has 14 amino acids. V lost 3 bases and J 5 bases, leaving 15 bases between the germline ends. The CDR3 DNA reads TGTGCCAGCAGCGCCGACGGGGGGCGGGACGAGCAGTACTTC. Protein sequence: CASSADGGRDEQYF.

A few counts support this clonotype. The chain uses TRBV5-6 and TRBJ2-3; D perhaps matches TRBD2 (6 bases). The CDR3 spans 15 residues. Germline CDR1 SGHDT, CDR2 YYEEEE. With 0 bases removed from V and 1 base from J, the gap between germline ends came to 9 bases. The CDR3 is CASSLGASGTDTQYF. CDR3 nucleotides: TGTGCCAGCAGCTTGGGGGCTAGCGGCACAGATACGCAGTATTTT.

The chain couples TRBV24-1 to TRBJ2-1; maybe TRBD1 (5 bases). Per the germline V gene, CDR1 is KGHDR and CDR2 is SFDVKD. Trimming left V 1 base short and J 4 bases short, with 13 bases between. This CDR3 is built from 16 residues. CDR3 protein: CATSDFLGAGYNEQFF. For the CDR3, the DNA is TGTGCCACCAGTGATTTTCTGGGCGCAGGGTACAATGAGCAGTTCTTC.